Presented here are 12 T cell receptor beta chains from one specimen sequenced in a study of blood T cell repertoires in COVID-19 (TCRdb year 2020). Library construction relied on the immunoSEQ multiplex PCR assay. TCRdb provides this immuneACCESS table in a form limited to in-frame rearrangements. Some clones are lacking; in checked studies, under half of them reflect an unresolved V gene, and why the rest are absent is not known. Recorded for this sample are about 150,000 clones; roughly 80% of them occurred a single time. About 7.2% of the sample rests with the top ten. The specimen was PBMCs or T cells enriched from blood (not recorded which). The source of these receptors is a man aged 45-65 years who had recovered from COVID-19.

The chain uses TRBV2 and TRBJ2-5; TRBD2 aligns across 10 bases. V dropped 4 bases and J dropped 6; count of bases not matched to a gene: 17. The CDR3 has 18 residues. Germline CDR1 reads SNHLY; CDR2 reads FYNNEI. CDR3 in DNA: TGTGCCAGCAGTGGCTTCGCCGGCTCTCTAGCGGGGGTAAAGACCCAGTACTTC. This sequence encodes CASSGFAGSLAGVKTQYF. Based on the CDR3 plus reference TRBV2 and TRBJ2-5, the full variable domain is EPEVTQTPSHQVTQMGQEVILRCVPISNHLYFYWYRQILGQKVEFLVSFYNNEISEKSEIFDDQFSVERPDGSNFTLKIRSTKLEDSAMYFCASSGFAGSLAGVKTQYFGPGTRLLVL.

V usage is TRBV12-3 or TRBV12-4 and J usage is TRBJ2-7; TRBD1 might be the D (6 bases). The CDR3 has 13 amino acids. Between the trimmed V and J ends, which lost 7 bases and 7 bases, there was a span of 17 bases. The CDR3 sequence: CASNPGALGEQYF. The CDR3 nucleotides read TGTGCCAGCAACCCAGGGGCCTTGGGGGAGCAGTACTTC.

The V and J genes are TRBV5-1 and TRBJ2-7; D is uncertain. The germline V gene encodes CDR1 SGHRS and CDR2 YFSETQ. This CDR3 has 12 amino acids. V was trimmed by 5 bases and J by 1 base, leaving 7 bases between them. The CDR3 sequence: CASSSSSYEQYF. Written as DNA, the CDR3 is TGCGCCAGCAGTTCGAGTTCCTACGAGCAGTACTTC. Looking up the rest from reference TRBV5-1 and TRBJ2-7 gives the full variable domain: KAGVTQTPRYLIKTRGQQVTLSCSPISGHRSVSWYQQTPGQGLQFLFEYFSETQRNKGNFPGRFSGRQFSNSRSEMNVSTLELGDSALYLCASSSSSYEQYFGPGTRLTVT.

This rearrangement joins TRBV19 to TRBJ1-3, with D possibly matching TRBD1 (5 bases). Germline V lookup: CDR1 LNHDA, CDR2 SQIVND (reference sequence). Trimming removed 6 bases from V and 0 bases from J, with 15 bases in between. The CDR3 consists of 16 residues. CDR3 protein: CASRAGQASSGNTIYF. The CDR3 DNA sequence: TGTGCCAGTAGGGCGGGGCAGGCAAGCTCTGGAAACACCATATATTTT.

The chain recombines TRBV19 with TRBJ1-3; perhaps TRBD1 as D (5 bases). Germline CDR1 LNHDA, CDR2 SQIVND (reference sequence). This CDR3 contains 14 residues. V gave up 4 bases and J gave up 2 bases, with 9 bases separating them. CDR3 region: CASSRQITGNTIYF. The CDR3 nucleotides read TGTGCCAGTAGTAGACAGATAACTGGAAACACCATATATTTT. Together with reference TRBV19 and TRBJ1-3, the CDR3 gives the full variable domain: DGGITQSPKYLFRKEGQNVTLSCEQNLNHDAMYWYRQDPGQGLRLIYYSQIVNDFQKGDIAEGYSVSREKKESFPLTVTSAQKNPTAFYLCASSRQITGNTIYFGEGSWLTVV.

The chain combines TRBV5-4 with TRBJ2-1; 13 bases fit TRBD2. The germline V gene encodes CDR1 SGHNT and CDR2 YYREEE (reference sequence). This CDR3 spans 16 amino acids. V lost 4 bases, J lost 4 bases, and 5 bases stayed unmatched. The CDR3 is CASSRGLAGIYNEQFF. DNA of the CDR3: TGTGCCAGCAGCCGGGGACTAGCGGGGATTTACAATGAGCAGTTCTTC.

V gene TRBV19 combines with J gene TRBJ1-2; maybe TRBD1 (6 bases). Germline loops: CDR1 LNHDA, CDR2 SQIVND (reference sequence). V was shortened by 6 bases and J by 8 bases, with 13 bases between the two germline ends. The CDR3 loop spans 12 amino acids. Here the CDR3 reads CASSTTGHGYTF. CDR3 DNA: TGTGCCAGTAGCACCACAGGGCACGGCTACACCTTC.

The chain recombines TRBV7-6 with TRBJ2-1; 7 bases are a match to TRBD2. The germline CDR1 and CDR2 sequences are SGHVS and FNYEAQ. The CDR3 totals 16 residues. V trimming: 1 base; J trimming: 6 bases; junction bases outside the gene matches: 9. The CDR3 DNA reads as TGTGCCAGCAGCTTAGGCCTAGCGGTCGGAGGCAATGAGCAGTTCTTC. It codes for CASSLGLAVGGNEQFF. Full variable domain (rest looked up from reference TRBV7-6 and TRBJ2-1): GAGVSQSPRYKVTKRGQDVALRCDPISGHVSLYWYRQALGQGPEFLTYFNYEAQQDKSGLPNDRFSAERPEGSISTLTIQRTEQRDSAMYRCASSLGLAVGGNEQFFGPGTRLTVL.

The V gene is TRBV30, the J gene TRBJ1-1; D uncertain. V gave up 5 bases and J gave up 5 bases, with 12 bases separating them. CDR1 GTSNPN and CDR2 SVGIG come from the germline V gene (reference sequence). The CDR3 loop spans 12 amino acids. DNA of the CDR3: TGTGCCTGGGGTTTGGCGAGGACTGAAGCTTTCTTT. Its protein product is CAWGLARTEAFF.

This clone was found once. The J gene is TRBJ1-5, the V gene TRBV2; D perhaps matches TRBD1 (6 bases). In germline, CDR1 is SNHLY, CDR2 FYNNEI. The V gene lost 2 bases and the J gene lost 4 bases, with 12 bases spanning the gap. This CDR3 comprises 15 residues. Here the CDR3 reads CASSEQGMWNQPQHF. The CDR3 DNA reads as TGTGCCAGCAGTGAACAGGGGATGTGGAATCAGCCCCAGCATTTT.

This clone was observed a few times. The chain has TRBV11-2 and TRBJ1-2; D not resolved. CDR3 length: 12 residues. The germline gives CDR1 SGHAT, CDR2 FQNNGV. The V end lost 5 bases, the J end lost 4 bases, and 8 bases lay between the germline ends. CDR3 in DNA: TGTGCCAGCAGCGACGGAGCCTATGGCTACACCTTC. Translated: CASSDGAYGYTF.

This chain joins TRBV3-1 (or the pseudogene TRBV3-2) and TRBJ2-3, with TRBD2 identical over 12 bases. Per the germline V gene, CDR1 is LGHDT and CDR2 is YNNKEL (reference sequence). Trimming cost V 4 bases and J 0 bases; bases outside gene matches: 8. This CDR3 is 18 amino acids long. CDR3 in amino acids: CASSLGLAGASSTDTQYF. The DNA for the CDR3 is TGTGCCAGCAGCCTGGGACTAGCGGGTGCCTCTAGCACAGATACGCAGTATTTT.